This T cell receptor (beta chain) was obtained from a study of shared clonotypes between healthy human individuals. Study summary: Three men and a couple of women, aged 18 to 49, were donors.

Per germline, CDR1 SGHDT and CDR2 YYEEEE. The V and J ends lost 5 bases and 0 bases, in that order; junction bases with no gene match: 3. The CDR3 length is 14 residues. The naive CD8 fraction comprised CD45RO-negative cells positively selected for CCR7 and excluded terminally differentiated effector memory CD45RA+ cells. The donors, all of them Caucasian adults, lived in Nashville, Tennessee. Sequenced by immunoSEQ multiplex PCR; TCRdb stores in-frame clones only, minus some. The sample comprises about 820,000 clones, 80% to 95% of which are singletons, and less than 25% rests with the top ten. The chain uses TRBV5-6 and TRBJ2-7; 9 bases match TRBD2. The clonotype originates from a man under 40 in good health. The sequencing sample was made of naive CD8+ T cells sorted from blood. This CDR3 is CASSPSGISYEQYF. CDR3 DNA sequence: TGTGCCAGCAGTCCTAGCGGGATCTCCTACGAGCAGTACTTC.